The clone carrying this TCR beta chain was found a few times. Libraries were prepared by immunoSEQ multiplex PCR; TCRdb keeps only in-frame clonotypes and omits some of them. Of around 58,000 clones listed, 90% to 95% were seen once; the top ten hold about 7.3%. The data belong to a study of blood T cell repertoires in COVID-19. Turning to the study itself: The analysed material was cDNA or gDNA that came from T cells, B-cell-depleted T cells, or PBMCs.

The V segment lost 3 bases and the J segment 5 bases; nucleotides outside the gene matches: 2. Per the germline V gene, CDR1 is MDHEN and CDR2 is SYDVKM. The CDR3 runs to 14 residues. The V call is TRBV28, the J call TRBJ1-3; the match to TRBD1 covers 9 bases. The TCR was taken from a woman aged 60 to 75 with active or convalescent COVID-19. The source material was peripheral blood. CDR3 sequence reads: CASSLTGGRNTIYF. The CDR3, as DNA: TGTGCCAGCAGTTTGACAGGGGGTAGAAACACCATATATTTT.